These 2 T cell receptor beta chains originate from one sample sequenced in a study of cytotoxic CD8 clonotypes in ibrutinib-treated CLL. TCRdb's table, derived via immunoSEQ multiplex PCR, lists solely in-frame clones and lacks some. This repertoire shows approximately 150,000 clones, about 84% found once; its top ten account for over 4.5%. The sequences come from PBMCs, collected after 24 months of ibrutinib treatment. These receptors all come from a human donor with chronic lymphocytic leukemia.

V and J are TRBV2 and TRBJ1-2, with 7 bases aligning to TRBD1. V shed 7 bases and J 4 bases; nucleotides not matched to a gene: 9. This CDR3 is built from 14 residues. Germline V lookup: CDR1 SNHLY, CDR2 FYNNEI. CDR3 amino acids: CASIQGIRAYGYTF. CDR3 in DNA: TGTGCCAGCATACAGGGGATTCGTGCCTATGGCTACACCTTC.

This clone has only one observation. The chain couples TRBV28 to TRBJ2-1; D might be TRBD1 (5 bases). Germline V gene data show CDR1 as MDHEN and CDR2 as SYDVKM. The CDR3 runs 14 residues. V lost 8 bases, J lost 2 bases, and 13 bases lay in between. The CDR3 nucleotides read TGTGCCAGCCACAGGCTCAAGACCTACAATGAGCAGTTCTTC. Translation gives CASHRLKTYNEQFF.